The entry below gives a single TCR beta chain sequence along with its context. The target antigen is unknown. This record belongs to a study of T cells after yellow fever vaccination. Study conclusions and caveats: A limited proportion of clonotypes was detected within both the CD4 and CD8 compartments. There was a possibility that FACS-sorted repertoires contained abundant clonotypes contaminating from the bulk population. The booster saw the reappearance of most primary-vaccination clones (around 95% CD4, 88% CD8).

The TCR cDNA carried a universal primer site and UMIs from 5'RACE template switching. TCRdb reprocessed the 5' RACE reads via MiXCR and lists one record per CDR3 protein. The sample has hundreds of thousands of distinct CDR3 sequences, around 12% seen once. From germline, CDR1 is WSHSY and CDR2 SAAADI. The CDR3 length is 16 residues. The V segment lost 5 bases and the J segment 8 bases; nucleotides outside the gene matches: 11. This specimen consisted of PBMCs, obtained on the day of the yellow fever booster vaccination. This TCR was sampled from a man aged 25 to 45 who received the YFV17D yellow fever vaccine. The chain employs TRBV10-2 and TRBJ2-1, with TRBD2 matching over 11 bases. For the CDR3, the DNA is TGCGCCAGCAGTCAACTAGCGGGAGAGTCCCGCGATGAGCAGTTCTTC. This gives the protein CASSQLAGESRDEQFF.